Below are 19 T cell receptor beta chains sequenced from a single sample in a study of shared clonotypes between healthy human individuals. The data were produced by immunoSEQ multiplex PCR, yet TCRdb's version contains in-frame clones alone and is incomplete. The table lists about 500,000 clones, 70% to 80% of them singletons. Source material: PBMCs. The receptors come from a woman aged 40 to 55 in good health. Some clones in this sample may be carry-over from other donors' samples.

This sequence joins TRBV5-6 and TRBJ2-2; the D gene is possibly TRBD2 (6 bases). Trimming took off 2 bases at V and 5 bases at J, with 19 bases between the two ends. This CDR3 spans 17 amino acids. Germline V lookup: CDR1 SGHDT, CDR2 YYEEEE. CDR3 sequence: CASSFYGGGSNTGELFF. The CDR3 DNA reads as TGTGCCAGCAGCTTCTACGGGGGTGGAAGCAATACCGGGGAGCTGTTTTTT.

Details on this clone: Given a much more abundant clone one base away, this may be a read error. The chain links TRBV2 to TRBJ2-7; either TRBD1 or TRBD2 may supply D (5 bases each). In germline, CDR1 is SNHLY, CDR2 FYNNEI. The length of the CDR3 is 16 residues. Trimming took 1 base from V and 2 from J, leaving 15 bases between them. The CDR3 DNA follows: TGTGCCAGCAGTGAAGGGGTCGGGACGGCCCCCTACGAGCAGTACTTC. Its translation: CASSEGVGTAPYEQYF.

This clone has ten or more counts. For the CDR3, the DNA is TGTGCCAGCAGTCTACAGGGGGGGGATCAGCCCCAGCATTTT. Residues: CASSLQGGDQPQHF. V and J are TRBV6-1 and TRBJ1-5, with 8 nucleotides matching TRBD1. CDR3 length equals 14 residues. J was trimmed by 5 bases and V by 5 bases; bases with no gene match: 5. Germline loops: CDR1 MNHNS, CDR2 SASEGT.

CDR3 sequence reads: CASSSTLEGEQFF. The CDR3 region has the DNA TGTGCCAGCAGCTCAACCCTAGAGGGTGAGCAGTTCTTC. V usage is TRBV7-8 and J usage is TRBJ2-1, with D possibly TRBD2 on 5 matching bases. CDR3 size: 13 residues. The germline gives CDR1 SGHVS, CDR2 FQNEAQ. Trimming shortened V by 4 bases and J by 9 bases, and 13 bases separated the two germline ends.

J is TRBJ2-7 and V is TRBV30, with TRBD2 as a possible D gene (6 bases). Trimming took off 5 bases at V and 4 bases at J, with 9 bases between the two ends. This CDR3 contains 11 residues. Germline V gene lookup returns CDR1 GTSNPN and CDR2 SVGIG (reference sequence). Here the CDR3 reads CAWGDLYEQYF. CDR3 DNA: TGTGCCTGGGGGGACTTGTACGAGCAGTACTTC.

V usage is TRBV5-6 and J usage is TRBJ2-5; D is undetermined. CDR1 is SGHDT, CDR2 YYEEEE, per germline. CDR3 size: 15 residues. V lost 0 bases to trimming and J lost 2 bases, with 11 bases between them. CDR3: CASSLVWPTQETQYF. In nucleotides, the CDR3 is TGTGCCAGCAGCTTGGTATGGCCGACGCAAGAGACCCAGTACTTC.

The J gene is TRBJ2-7, the V gene TRBV6-1; D ambiguous. Germline loops: CDR1 MNHNS, CDR2 SASEGT. With 1 base removed from V and 11 bases from J, the gap between germline ends came to 15 bases. The CDR3 consists of 13 residues. CDR3 residues: CASSEVALTWEYF. The CDR3 DNA reads as TGTGCCAGCAGTGAAGTTGCCCTGACGTGGGAGTACTTC.

The table lists this clone with a few counts. One junction end does not reproduce the germline sequence, and a read error may be involved. V is TRBV18 and J is TRBJ1-2; TRBD1 matches at 7 bases. This CDR3 has 14 amino acids. The germline V gene encodes CDR1 KGHSH and CDR2 LQKENI. CDR3 protein: CASSPTDRDYCYTF. CDR3 coding DNA: TGTGCCAGCTCACCGACCGACAGGGACTATTGCTACACCTTC. Together with reference TRBV18 and TRBJ1-2, the CDR3 gives the full variable domain: NAGVMQNPRHLVRRRGQEARLRCSPMKGHSHVYWYRQLPEEGLKFMVYLQKENIIDESGMPKERFSAEFPKEGPSILRIQQVVRGDSAAYFCASSPTDRDYCYTFGSGTRLTVV.

This rearrangement joins TRBV7-9 to TRBJ2-1; 8 bases match TRBD2. CDR3 size: 17 residues. Germline loops: CDR1 SEHNR, CDR2 FQNEAQ (reference sequence). With 1 base clipped from V and 3 bases from J, the junction kept 8 bases outside the gene matches. This chain's CDR3 is CASSLVGVAGRYNEQFF. The CDR3 DNA follows: TGTGCCAGCAGCTTAGTAGGCGTAGCGGGGCGCTACAATGAGCAGTTCTTC.

The rearrangement uses TRBV4-2 and TRBJ2-7; 10 bases line up with TRBD2. Germline loops: CDR1 LGHNA, CDR2 YNFKEQ. CDR3 length: 15 amino acids. The trim removed 3 bases at V and 2 bases at J, leaving 4 bases unmatched. The CDR3 loop reads CASSQALAGPYEQYF. CDR3 nucleotide sequence: TGTGCCAGCAGCCAGGCACTAGCGGGGCCCTACGAGCAGTACTTC.

Turning to this clone: Other DNA sequences in this specimen translate into the identical CDR3. This chain uses TRBV7-9 with TRBJ2-7; TRBD2 aligns across 10 bases. Per germline, CDR1 SEHNR and CDR2 FQNEAQ (reference sequence). The CDR3 runs to 13 residues. With V trimmed by 5 bases and J by 4 bases, 2 bases remained unmatched. The CDR3 DNA sequence: TGTGCCAGCAGCAAGGGACTAGCGTACGAGCAGTACTTC. This sequence encodes CASSKGLAYEQYF.

V usage is TRBV7-8 and J usage is TRBJ1-5; 9 positions match TRBD1. Trimming cost V 5 bases and J 4 bases; bases outside gene matches: 12. Per germline, CDR1 SGHVS and CDR2 FQNEAQ. This CDR3 has 17 amino acids. The CDR3 sequence is CASSPWGGQGRNQPQHF. The CDR3 DNA sequence: TGTGCCAGCAGCCCGTGGGGGGGACAGGGTAGGAATCAGCCCCAGCATTTT.

This chain uses TRBV6-1 with TRBJ2-1; D not resolved. Per germline, CDR1 MNHNS and CDR2 SASEGT. The CDR3 is made up of 11 amino acids. Trimming pared 6 bases from V and 4 bases from J, leaving 4 bases between. The CDR3 loop reads CASRDYNEQFF. The CDR3, as DNA: TGTGCCAGCAGAGATTACAATGAGCAGTTCTTC.

The genes are TRBV10-3 and TRBJ2-1; D assignment may be TRBD1 or TRBD2 (6 bases each). This CDR3 is 14 amino acids long. CDR1 ENHRY and CDR2 SYGVKD come from the germline V gene. The V end was cut by 8 bases, the J end by 3 bases, with 14 bases between. CDR3: CAIGGLLDYNEQFF. CDR3 nucleotide sequence: TGTGCCATCGGGGGGCTGCTAGACTACAATGAGCAGTTCTTC.

The V gene is TRBV5-1, the J gene TRBJ2-3; D unclear. This CDR3 comprises 12 residues. V lost 4 bases to trimming and J lost 7 bases, with 10 bases between them. Germline V lookup: CDR1 SGHRS, CDR2 YFSETQ. This CDR3 is CASSQNFNTQYF. The CDR3 DNA reads TGCGCCAGCAGCCAAAACTTTAATACGCAGTATTTT. The complete variable domain, with remaining parts taken from reference TRBV5-1 and TRBJ2-3, reads KAGVTQTPRYLIKTRGQQVTLSCSPISGHRSVSWYQQTPGQGLQFLFEYFSETQRNKGNFPGRFSGRQFSNSRSEMNVSTLELGDSALYLCASSQNFNTQYFGPGTRLTVL.

The chain links TRBV7-6 to TRBJ1-4, with a tentative D call TRBD1 (6 bases). The CDR3 extends over 14 amino acids. V was trimmed by 5 bases and J by 8 bases, leaving 15 bases between them. The V gene's germline CDR1 is SGHVS and CDR2 FNYEAQ. In DNA form, the CDR3 reads TGTGCCAGCAGCATCGGACAGTCGGAGGAAAAACTGTTTTTT. This gives the protein CASSIGQSEEKLFF.

The J gene is TRBJ2-5, the V gene TRBV30; D gene unclear. The CDR3 is 13 residues long. The germline CDR1 and CDR2 sequences are GTSNPN and SVGIG (reference sequence). The V and J ends lost 0 bases and 5 bases respectively, with 10 bases between them. CDR3 sequence reads: CAWSVGLGETQYF. The CDR3 coding sequence is TGTGCCTGGAGTGTGGGTCTAGGGGAGACCCAGTACTTC.

The chain is built from TRBV19 and TRBJ2-5, with a weak D call TRBD1 (6 bases). The last part of the DNA fits TRBJ2-7 better; the J call may be wrong. The germline V gene has CDR1 LNHDA and CDR2 SQIVND (reference sequence). The CDR3 has 13 residues. Here the CDR3 DNA reads TGTGCCAGTAGTAAGGGACAACCATACGAGCAGTACTTC. This sequence encodes CASSKGQPYEQYF.

The V gene is TRBV30, the J gene TRBJ2-1; no clear D. Germline V gene sequence: CDR1 GTSNPN, CDR2 SVGIG (reference sequence). Deletions cut 1 base from V and 0 bases from J, with 10 bases between. The CDR3 runs 15 residues. Written as DNA, the CDR3 is TGTGCCTGGAGTGAGGGCGAGAGCTCCTACAATGAGCAGTTCTTC. This translates into CAWSEGESSYNEQFF.